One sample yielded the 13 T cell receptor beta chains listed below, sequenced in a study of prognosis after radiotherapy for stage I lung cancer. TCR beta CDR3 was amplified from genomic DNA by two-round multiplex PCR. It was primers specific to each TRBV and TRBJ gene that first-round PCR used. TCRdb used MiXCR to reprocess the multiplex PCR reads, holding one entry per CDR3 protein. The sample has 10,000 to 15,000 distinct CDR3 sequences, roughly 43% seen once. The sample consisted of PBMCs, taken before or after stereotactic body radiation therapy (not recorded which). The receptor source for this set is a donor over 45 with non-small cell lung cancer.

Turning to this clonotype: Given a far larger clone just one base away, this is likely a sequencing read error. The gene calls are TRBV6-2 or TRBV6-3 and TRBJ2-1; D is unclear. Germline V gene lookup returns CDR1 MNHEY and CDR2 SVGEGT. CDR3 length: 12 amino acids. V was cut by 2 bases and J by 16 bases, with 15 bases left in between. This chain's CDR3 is CASSYMGLGDFF. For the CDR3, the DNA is TGTGCCAGCAGTTACATGGGATTGGGTGATTTCTTC.

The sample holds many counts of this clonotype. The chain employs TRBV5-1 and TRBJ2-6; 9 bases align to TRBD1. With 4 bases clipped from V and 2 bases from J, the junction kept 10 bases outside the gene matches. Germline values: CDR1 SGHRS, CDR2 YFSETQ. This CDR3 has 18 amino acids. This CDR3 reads CASSPVPGQGAGANVLTF. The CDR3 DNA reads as TGCGCCAGCAGCCCCGTCCCGGGACAGGGCGCTGGGGCCAACGTCCTGACTTTC. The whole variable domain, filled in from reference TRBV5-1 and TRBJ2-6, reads KAGVTQTPRYLIKTRGQQVTLSCSPISGHRSVSWYQQTPGQGLQFLFEYFSETQRNKGNFPGRFSGRQFSNSRSEMNVSTLELGDSALYLCASSPVPGQGAGANVLTFGAGSRLTVL.

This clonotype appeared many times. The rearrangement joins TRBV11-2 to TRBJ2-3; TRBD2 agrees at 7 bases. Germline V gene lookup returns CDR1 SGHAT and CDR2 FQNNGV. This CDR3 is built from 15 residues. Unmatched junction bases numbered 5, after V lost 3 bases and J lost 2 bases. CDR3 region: CASSFGRRVTDTQYF. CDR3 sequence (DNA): TGTGCCAGCAGCTTCGGGAGGAGGGTCACAGATACGCAGTATTTT.

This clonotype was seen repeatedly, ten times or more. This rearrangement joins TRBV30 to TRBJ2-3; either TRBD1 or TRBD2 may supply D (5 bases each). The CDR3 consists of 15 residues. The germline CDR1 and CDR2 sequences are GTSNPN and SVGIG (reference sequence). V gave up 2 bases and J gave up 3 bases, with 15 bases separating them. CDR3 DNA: TGTGCCTGGAGTAATCGAGGGGCTATGACAGATACGCAGTATTTT. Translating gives CAWSNRGAMTDTQYF.

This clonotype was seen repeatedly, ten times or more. The CDR3 region is CASSLMRGESNEQFF. The CDR3 DNA sequence: TGTGCCAGCAGCCTGATGAGGGGCGAGAGCAATGAGCAGTTCTTC. The rearrangement joins TRBV7-3 to TRBJ2-1; D possibly uses TRBD1 or TRBD2 (5 bases each). Germline assignment: CDR1 SGHTA and CDR2 FQGTGA. CDR3 length equals 15 residues. Trimming left V 5 bases short and J 6 bases short, with 17 bases between.

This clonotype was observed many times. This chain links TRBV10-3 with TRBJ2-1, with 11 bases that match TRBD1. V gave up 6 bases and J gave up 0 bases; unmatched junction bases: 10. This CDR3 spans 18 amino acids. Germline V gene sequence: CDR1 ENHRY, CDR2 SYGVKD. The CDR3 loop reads CAISPSPGQGGSYNEQFF. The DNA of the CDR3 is TGTGCCATCAGCCCAAGCCCGGGACAGGGGGGCTCCTACAATGAGCAGTTCTTC.

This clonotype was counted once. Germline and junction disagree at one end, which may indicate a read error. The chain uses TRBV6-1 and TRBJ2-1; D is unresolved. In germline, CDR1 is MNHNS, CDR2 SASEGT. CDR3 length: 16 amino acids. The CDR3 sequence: CASRPKMTSSYNEQLF. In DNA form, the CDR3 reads TGTGCCAGCAGACCCAAGATGACGAGCTCCTACAATGAGCAGTTATTC.

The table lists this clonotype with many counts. CDR3 DNA: TGTGCCATCAGTGATCCAGGTAACTCCTACAATGAGCAGTTCTTC. It encodes CAISDPGNSYNEQFF. This chain links TRBV10-3 with TRBJ2-1; D unclear. Per the germline V gene, CDR1 is ENHRY and CDR2 is SYGVKD. The length of the CDR3 is 15 residues. V was trimmed by 3 bases and J by 0 bases, leaving 9 bases between them.

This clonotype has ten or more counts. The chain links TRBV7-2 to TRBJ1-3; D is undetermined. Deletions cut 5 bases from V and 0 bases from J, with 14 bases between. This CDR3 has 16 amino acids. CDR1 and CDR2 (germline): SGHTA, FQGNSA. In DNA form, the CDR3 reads TGTGCCAGCAGCCAACAGCCACCGGGCTCTGGAAACACCATATATTTT. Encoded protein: CASSQQPPGSGNTIYF.

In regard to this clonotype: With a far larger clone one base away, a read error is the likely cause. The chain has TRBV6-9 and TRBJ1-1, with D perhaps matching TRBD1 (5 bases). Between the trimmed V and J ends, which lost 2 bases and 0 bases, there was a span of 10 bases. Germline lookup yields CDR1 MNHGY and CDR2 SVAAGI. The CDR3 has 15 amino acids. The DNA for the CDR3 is TGTGCCAGCAGTTATAGAGGGGACTTGAACACTGAAGCTTTCTTT. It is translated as CASSYRGDLNTEAFF.

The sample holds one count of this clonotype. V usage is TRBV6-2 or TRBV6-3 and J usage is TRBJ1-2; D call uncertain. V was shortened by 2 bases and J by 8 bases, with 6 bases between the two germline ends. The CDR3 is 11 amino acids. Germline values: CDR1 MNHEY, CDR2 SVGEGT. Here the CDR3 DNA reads TGTGCCAGCAGTTACGTTGGCGGCTACACCTTC. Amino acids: CASSYVGGYTF.

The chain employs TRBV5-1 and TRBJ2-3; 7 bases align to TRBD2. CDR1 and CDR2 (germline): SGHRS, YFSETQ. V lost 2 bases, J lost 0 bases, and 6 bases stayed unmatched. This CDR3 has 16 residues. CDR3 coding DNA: TGCGCCAGCAGCTTTGGACTAGTAGGTAGCACAGATACGCAGTATTTT. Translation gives CASSFGLVGSTDTQYF.

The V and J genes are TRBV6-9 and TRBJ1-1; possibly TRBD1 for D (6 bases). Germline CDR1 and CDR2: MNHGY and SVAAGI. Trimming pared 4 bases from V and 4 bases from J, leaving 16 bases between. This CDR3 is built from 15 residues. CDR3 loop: CASSSPTGGLTEAFF. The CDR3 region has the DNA TGTGCCAGCAGTTCCCCGACCGGGGGGCTCACTGAAGCTTTCTTT.